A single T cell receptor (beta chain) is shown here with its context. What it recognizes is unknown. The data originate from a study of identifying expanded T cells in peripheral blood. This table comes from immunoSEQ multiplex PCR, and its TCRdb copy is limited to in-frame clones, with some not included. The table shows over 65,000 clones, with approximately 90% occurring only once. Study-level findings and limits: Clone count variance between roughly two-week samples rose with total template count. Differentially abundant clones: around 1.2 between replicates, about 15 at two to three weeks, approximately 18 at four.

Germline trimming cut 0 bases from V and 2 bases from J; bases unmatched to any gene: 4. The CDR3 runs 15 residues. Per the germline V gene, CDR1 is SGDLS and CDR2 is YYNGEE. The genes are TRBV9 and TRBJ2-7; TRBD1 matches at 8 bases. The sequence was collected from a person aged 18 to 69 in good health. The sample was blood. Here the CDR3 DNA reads TGTGCCAGCAGCGTAGCAGGACAGGGAACCTACGAGCAGTACTTC. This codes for CASSVAGQGTYEQYF.